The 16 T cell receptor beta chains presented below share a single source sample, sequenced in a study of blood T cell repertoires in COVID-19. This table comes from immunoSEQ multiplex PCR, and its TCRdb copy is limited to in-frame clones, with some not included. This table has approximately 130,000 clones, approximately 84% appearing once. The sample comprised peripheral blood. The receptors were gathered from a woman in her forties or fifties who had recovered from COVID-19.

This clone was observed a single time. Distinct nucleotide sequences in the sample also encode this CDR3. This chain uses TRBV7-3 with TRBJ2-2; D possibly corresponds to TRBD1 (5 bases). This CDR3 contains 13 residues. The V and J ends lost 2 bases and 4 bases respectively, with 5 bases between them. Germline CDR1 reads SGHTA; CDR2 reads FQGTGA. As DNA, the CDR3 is TGTGCCAGCAGCTTACAGGGCACCGGGGAGCTGTTTTTT. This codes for CASSLQGTGELFF.

CDR3: CASSADRGSTEAFF. Here the CDR3 DNA reads TGTGCCAGCAGTGCGGACAGGGGGTCCACTGAAGCTTTCTTT. The chain links TRBV6-4 to TRBJ1-1, with 10 bases lining up with TRBD1. The CDR3 runs to 14 residues. J lost 4 bases, V lost 4 bases, and 3 bases had no gene match. CDR1 is MRHNA, CDR2 SNTAGT, per germline.

CDR3 sequence: CASSRWLGQGQETQYF. CDR3 in DNA: TGTGCCAGTAGTAGGTGGTTGGGACAGGGACAAGAGACCCAGTACTTC. The chain recombines TRBV19 with TRBJ2-5; TRBD1 matches at 9 bases. The CDR3 is made up of 16 amino acids. Germline-derived CDR1 and CDR2 are LNHDA and SQIVND (reference sequence). Germline trimming cut 4 bases from V and 2 bases from J; bases unmatched to any gene: 8.

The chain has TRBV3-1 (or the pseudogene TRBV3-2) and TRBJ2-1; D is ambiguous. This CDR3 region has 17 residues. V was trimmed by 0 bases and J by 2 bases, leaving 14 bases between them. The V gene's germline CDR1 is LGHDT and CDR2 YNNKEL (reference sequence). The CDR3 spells CASSQENGGRTYNEQFF. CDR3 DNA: TGTGCCAGCAGCCAAGAGAATGGTGGCAGGACCTACAATGAGCAGTTCTTC.

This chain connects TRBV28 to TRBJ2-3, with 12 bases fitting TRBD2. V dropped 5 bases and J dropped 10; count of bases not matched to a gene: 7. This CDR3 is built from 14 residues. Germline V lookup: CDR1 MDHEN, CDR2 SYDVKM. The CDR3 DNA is TGTGCCAGCAGTACCGCTAGCGGGAGGGCCGCGCAGTATTTT. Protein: CASSTASGRAAQYF.

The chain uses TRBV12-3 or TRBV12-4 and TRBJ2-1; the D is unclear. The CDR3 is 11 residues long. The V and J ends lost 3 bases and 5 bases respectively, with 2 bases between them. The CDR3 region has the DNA TGTGCCAGCAGTTTCGACAATGAGCAGTTCTTC. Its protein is CASSFDNEQFF.

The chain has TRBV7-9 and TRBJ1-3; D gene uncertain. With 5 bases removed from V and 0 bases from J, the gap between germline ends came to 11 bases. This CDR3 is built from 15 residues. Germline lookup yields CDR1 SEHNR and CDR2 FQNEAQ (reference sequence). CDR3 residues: CASSGRLISGNTIYF. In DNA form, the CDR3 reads TGTGCCAGCAGCGGTCGGTTGATCTCTGGAAACACCATATATTTT.

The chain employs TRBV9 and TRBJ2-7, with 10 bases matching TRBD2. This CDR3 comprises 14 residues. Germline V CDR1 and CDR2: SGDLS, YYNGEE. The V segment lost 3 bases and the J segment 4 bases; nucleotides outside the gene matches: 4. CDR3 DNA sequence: TGTGCCAGCAGCGCCGGGACTAGCGAGTACGAGCAGTACTTC. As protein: CASSAGTSEYEQYF.

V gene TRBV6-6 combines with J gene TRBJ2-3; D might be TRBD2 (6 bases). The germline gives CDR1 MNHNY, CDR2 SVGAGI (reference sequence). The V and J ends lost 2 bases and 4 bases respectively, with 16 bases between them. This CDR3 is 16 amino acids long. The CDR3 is CASSYPPGLTPDTQYF. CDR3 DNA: TGTGCCAGCAGTTACCCACCGGGACTGACTCCAGATACGCAGTATTTT.

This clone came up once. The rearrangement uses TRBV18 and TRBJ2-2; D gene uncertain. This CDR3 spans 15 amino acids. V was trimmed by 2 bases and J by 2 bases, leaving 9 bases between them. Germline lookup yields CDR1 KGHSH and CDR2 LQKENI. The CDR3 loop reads CASSPGQPNTGELFF. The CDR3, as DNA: TGTGCCAGCTCACCAGGGCAGCCTAACACCGGGGAGCTGTTTTTT.

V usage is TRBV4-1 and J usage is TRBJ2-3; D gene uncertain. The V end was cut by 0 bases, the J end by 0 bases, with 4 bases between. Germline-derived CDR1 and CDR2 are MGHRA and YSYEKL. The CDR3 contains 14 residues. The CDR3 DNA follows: TGCGCCAGCAGCCAAGAGGCCAGCACAGATACGCAGTATTTT. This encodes CASSQEASTDTQYF.

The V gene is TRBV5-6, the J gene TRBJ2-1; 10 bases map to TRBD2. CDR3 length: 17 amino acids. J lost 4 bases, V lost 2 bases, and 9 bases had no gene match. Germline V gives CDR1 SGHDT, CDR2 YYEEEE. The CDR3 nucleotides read TGTGCCAGCAGCTTTTGGCTAGCGGGGGAATTATACAATGAGCAGTTCTTC. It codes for CASSFWLAGELYNEQFF.

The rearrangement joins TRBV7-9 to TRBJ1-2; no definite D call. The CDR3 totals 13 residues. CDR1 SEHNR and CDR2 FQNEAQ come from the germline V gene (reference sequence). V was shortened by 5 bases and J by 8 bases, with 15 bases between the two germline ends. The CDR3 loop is CASSLHQEDGYTF. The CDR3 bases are TGTGCCAGCAGCCTTCATCAGGAAGACGGCTACACCTTC.

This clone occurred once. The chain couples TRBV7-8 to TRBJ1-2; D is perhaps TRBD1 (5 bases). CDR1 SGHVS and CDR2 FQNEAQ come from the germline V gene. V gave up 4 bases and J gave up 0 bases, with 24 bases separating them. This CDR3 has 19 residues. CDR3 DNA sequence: TGTGCCAGCAGCTACCGGGAGTTGAGGGGTTACCTGACTAACTATGGCTACACCTTC. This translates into CASSYRELRGYLTNYGYTF.

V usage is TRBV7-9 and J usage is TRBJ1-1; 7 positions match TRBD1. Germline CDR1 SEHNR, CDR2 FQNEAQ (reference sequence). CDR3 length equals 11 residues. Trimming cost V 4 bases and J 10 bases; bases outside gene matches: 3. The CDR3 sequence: CASSSGGGAFF. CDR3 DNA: TGTGCCAGCAGCTCAGGGGGAGGAGCTTTCTTT.

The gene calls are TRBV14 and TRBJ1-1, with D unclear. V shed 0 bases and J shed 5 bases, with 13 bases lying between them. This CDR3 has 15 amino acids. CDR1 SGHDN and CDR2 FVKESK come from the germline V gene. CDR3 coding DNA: TGTGCCAGCAGCCAAGATTTTCGGGGATGGACTGAAGCTTTCTTT. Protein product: CASSQDFRGWTEAFF.